The next 25 T cell receptor beta chains were all read from a single sample in a study of shared clonotypes between healthy human individuals. Naive CD8 cells lacked CD45RO, underwent positive selection for CCR7 and left out terminally differentiated effector memory CD45RA+ cells. This table comes from immunoSEQ multiplex PCR, and its TCRdb copy is limited to in-frame clones, with some not included. The data show around 2,000,000 clones, approximately 94% seen once. The specimen sequenced was naive CD8+ T cells sorted from blood. These receptors originate from a man between 18 and 29 years old in good health.

The chain links TRBV13 to TRBJ1-1; no firm D call. CDR1 is PRHDT, CDR2 FYEKMQ, per germline (reference sequence). CDR3 size: 13 residues. The V end was cut by 0 bases, the J end by 3 bases, with 5 bases between. The CDR3 nucleotides read TGTGCCAGCAGCTTAGGCCTGGACACTGAAGCTTTCTTT. Protein sequence: CASSLGLDTEAFF.

This chain joins TRBV11-2 and TRBJ2-1; D unclear. CDR3 length: 13 amino acids. CDR1 is SGHAT and CDR2 is FQNNGV in the germline V gene. The V gene lost 5 bases and the J gene lost 5 bases, with 10 bases spanning the gap. DNA for the CDR3: TGTGCCAGCAGCCCCCTTGTCAACAATGAGCAGTTCTTC. Amino acid sequence: CASSPLVNNEQFF. Variable domain in full (rest from reference TRBV11-2 and TRBJ2-1): EAGVAQSPRYKIIEKRQSVAFWCNPISGHATLYWYQQILGQGPKLLIQFQNNGVVDDSQLPKDRFSAERLKGVDSTLKIQPAKLEDSAVYLCASSPLVNNEQFFGPGTRLTVL.

V gene TRBV5-1 combines with J gene TRBJ2-7; D may be TRBD1 or TRBD2 (5 bases each). The CDR3 has 15 residues. Germline V lookup: CDR1 SGHRS, CDR2 YFSETQ. V lost 2 bases and J 0 bases, leaving 12 bases between the germline ends. The CDR3 protein is CASSFDSGSSYEQYF. The CDR3 region has the DNA TGCGCCAGCAGCTTTGACAGCGGAAGCTCCTACGAGCAGTACTTC.

The V and J genes are TRBV5-1 and TRBJ2-7; 8 bases are a match to TRBD1. CDR1 SGHRS and CDR2 YFSETQ come from the germline V gene. V trimming: 2 bases; J trimming: 2 bases; junction bases outside the gene matches: 3. The CDR3 spans 14 residues. CDR3 coding DNA: TGCGCCAGCAGCTTTACAGGGGGGCCCTACGAGCAGTACTTC. As protein: CASSFTGGPYEQYF. The full variable domain, completed using reference TRBV5-1 and TRBJ2-7, is KAGVTQTPRYLIKTRGQQVTLSCSPISGHRSVSWYQQTPGQGLQFLFEYFSETQRNKGNFPGRFSGRQFSNSRSEMNVSTLELGDSALYLCASSFTGGPYEQYFGPGTRLTVT.

J is TRBJ2-1 and V is TRBV4-1; D call uncertain. The CDR3 runs 16 residues. The germline gives CDR1 MGHRA, CDR2 YSYEKL. V lost 3 bases, J lost 2 bases, and 14 bases lay in between. CDR3 protein: CASSHALGGTYNEQFF. Here the CDR3 DNA reads TGCGCCAGCAGCCATGCCCTCGGTGGGACCTACAATGAGCAGTTCTTC.

This clone was observed a single time. V and J are TRBV29-1 and TRBJ1-5; 8 positions agree with TRBD1. This CDR3 spans 15 amino acids. The V segment lost 0 bases and the J segment 5 bases; nucleotides outside the gene matches: 6. The germline V gene encodes CDR1 SQVTM and CDR2 ANQGSEA. CDR3 coding DNA: TGCAGCGTTGAAGATCAGGGGACAGGCGATCAGCCCCAGCATTTT. Protein: CSVEDQGTGDQPQHF.

Regarding this clone: At one end, the junction sequence differs from germline, possibly due to a read error. The V gene is TRBV27, the J gene TRBJ2-2; D is undetermined. CDR1 is MNHEY, CDR2 SMNVEV, per germline (reference sequence). CDR3 length equals 13 residues. The CDR3 loop is CASSPQNPGELFF. The DNA of the CDR3 is TGTGCCAGCAGTCCCCAGAACCCCGGGGAGCTGTTTTTT.

This clone turned up a few times. The chain has TRBV7-3 and TRBJ1-1; D not certain. This CDR3 region has 13 residues. Germline assignment: CDR1 SGHTA and CDR2 FQGTGA. The ends were cut back, 0 bases at V and 3 bases at J, with 5 bases in the middle. The DNA for the CDR3 is TGTGCCAGCAGCTTAACACGGGACACTGAAGCTTTCTTT. This sequence encodes CASSLTRDTEAFF. Together with reference TRBV7-3 and TRBJ1-1, the CDR3 gives the full variable domain: GAGVSQTPSNKVTEKGKYVELRCDPISGHTALYWYRQSLGQGPEFLIYFQGTGAADDSGLPNDRFFAVRPEGSVSTLKIQRTERGDSAVYLCASSLTRDTEAFFGQGTRLTVV.

The rearrangement joins TRBV6-6 to TRBJ2-1, with D uncertain. V was shortened by 2 bases and J by 9 bases, with 8 bases between the two germline ends. Germline assignment: CDR1 MNHNY and CDR2 SVGAGI (reference sequence). The CDR3 totals 12 residues. CDR3 sequence reads: CASSYPDPEQFF. The CDR3 DNA is TGTGCCAGCAGTTACCCGGACCCTGAGCAGTTCTTC.

DNA for the CDR3: TGTGCCAGCAGCTTAGTGTATGGCAGACTGAACACTGAAGCTTTCTTT. It translates to CASSLVYGRLNTEAFF. V is TRBV11-2 and J is TRBJ1-1; D is uncertain. Trimming shortened V by 1 base and J by 0 bases, and 12 bases separated the two germline ends. CDR3 size: 16 residues. The germline gives CDR1 SGHAT, CDR2 FQNNGV.

The CDR3 loop is CASSTAAGTEAFF. The CDR3 DNA sequence: TGTGCCAGCAGTACAGCGGCGGGGACTGAAGCTTTCTTT. The rearrangement links TRBV6-1 to TRBJ1-1; no firm D call. Germline-derived CDR1 and CDR2 are MNHNS and SASEGT. This CDR3 has 13 residues. Trimming left V 5 bases short and J 5 bases short, with 12 bases between.

The chain is built from TRBV2 and TRBJ2-3, with D unclear. This CDR3 contains 8 residues. Germline V gene sequence: CDR1 SNHLY, CDR2 FYNNEI. Trimming pared 4 bases from V and 14 bases from J, leaving 4 bases between. CDR3 loop: CASSVGYF. The DNA of the CDR3 is TGTGCCAGCAGTGTGGGGTATTTT.

The gene calls are TRBV27 and TRBJ2-1; TRBD2 matches 7 bases. Germline-derived CDR1 and CDR2 are MNHEY and SMNVEV (reference sequence). The V segment lost 6 bases and the J segment 10 bases; nucleotides outside the gene matches: 12. The CDR3 length is 14 residues. The CDR3 spells CASRIHLNSGEQFF. Written as DNA, the CDR3 is TGTGCCAGCAGAATCCATCTAAATAGCGGGGAGCAGTTCTTC.

J is TRBJ2-7 and V is TRBV14, with D maybe TRBD1 (7 bases). The ends were cut back, 1 base at V and 4 bases at J, with 14 bases in the middle. The CDR3 spans 15 residues. The germline CDR1 and CDR2 sequences are SGHDN and FVKESK. CDR3 loop: CASSQGQGGPYEQYF. Written as DNA, the CDR3 is TGTGCCAGCAGCCAAGGACAGGGAGGCCCGTACGAGCAGTACTTC.

The chain joins TRBV2 to TRBJ1-1, with D maybe TRBD1 (5 bases). V lost 6 bases and J 0 bases, leaving 11 bases between the germline ends. CDR3 length: 14 amino acids. Germline V CDR1 and CDR2: SNHLY, FYNNEI. The CDR3 spells CASRDTTVNTEAFF. The CDR3, as DNA: TGTGCCAGCAGGGACACCACAGTGAACACTGAAGCTTTCTTT.

The V call is TRBV7-8, the J call TRBJ1-6; 9 nucleotides match TRBD1. Germline V gene sequence: CDR1 SGHVS, CDR2 FQNEAQ. With 4 bases clipped from V and 0 bases from J, the junction kept 4 bases outside the gene matches. The CDR3 extends over 17 amino acids. The CDR3 region has the DNA TGTGCCAGCAGCTCGGGGACAGGGAGCTCCTATAATTCACCCCTCCACTTT. It specifies CASSSGTGSSYNSPLHF.

J is TRBJ2-3 and V is TRBV28; 10 nucleotides line up with TRBD1. CDR1 and CDR2 from the germline V gene are MDHEN and SYDVKM. The CDR3 loop spans 11 amino acids. Trimming at V came to 5 bases and at J to 14 bases, leaving 4 bases not matched to a gene. For the CDR3, the DNA is TGTGCCAGCAGTACCGGGACAGGGGTGTATTTT. Translated: CASSTGTGVYF.

V gene TRBV14 combines with J gene TRBJ2-7; TRBD2 might be the D (6 bases). Germline CDR1 SGHDN, CDR2 FVKESK. The CDR3 length is 14 residues. V gave up 0 bases and J gave up 5 bases, with 11 bases separating them. CDR3 protein: CASSQDLGRNEQYF. The CDR3 coding sequence is TGTGCCAGCAGCCAAGATCTTGGGAGGAACGAGCAGTACTTC. The whole variable domain, filled in from reference TRBV14 and TRBJ2-7, reads EAGVTQFPSHSVIEKGQTVTLRCDPISGHDNLYWYRRVMGKEIKFLLHFVKESKQDESGMPNNRFLAERTGGTYSTLKVQPAELEDSGVYFCASSQDLGRNEQYFGPGTRLTVT.

The chain carries TRBV7-9 and TRBJ2-3; D is unresolved. The CDR3 contains 15 residues. Trimming took 3 bases from V and 0 from J, leaving 10 bases between them. Per the germline V gene, CDR1 is SEHNR and CDR2 is FQNEAQ (reference sequence). The CDR3, as DNA: TGTGCCAGCAGCTTGCGTCAGGACAGCACAGATACGCAGTATTTT. This sequence encodes CASSLRQDSTDTQYF.

This clone was seen a single time. The chain uses TRBV5-6 and TRBJ1-1; D not resolved. Germline V lookup: CDR1 SGHDT, CDR2 YYEEEE. Deletions cut 2 bases from V and 7 bases from J, with 15 bases between. The length of the CDR3 is 14 residues. In DNA, the CDR3 is TGTGCCAGCAGCTTAGGGTTTGAAAATCGTGAAGCTTTCTTT. Translated, it gives CASSLGFENREAFF.

On this clone itself: The same CDR3 is also encoded by other DNA sequences in this sample. The chain combines TRBV6-5 with TRBJ2-6; D possibly corresponds to TRBD2 (6 bases). Germline CDR1 and CDR2: MNHEY and SVGAGI. Trimming shortened V by 2 bases and J by 4 bases, and 9 bases separated the two germline ends. This CDR3 region has 15 residues. The CDR3 sequence is CASSYGGTGANVLTF. CDR3 sequence (DNA): TGTGCCAGCAGTTACGGAGGGACCGGGGCCAACGTCCTGACTTTC.

This clone was observed a single time. The genes are TRBV28 and TRBJ2-7; 9 nucleotides align to TRBD1. V was clipped by 7 bases and J by 3 bases; unmatched bases: 7. This CDR3 spans 14 amino acids. Germline V CDR1 and CDR2: MDHEN, SYDVKM. The CDR3 sequence: CASNSKDRGYEQYF. The CDR3 DNA is TGTGCCAGCAACTCGAAGGACAGGGGCTACGAGCAGTACTTC.

The chain uses TRBV7-9 and TRBJ1-1; weak D call: TRBD1 (6 bases). The CDR3 loop spans 12 amino acids. The V gene's germline CDR1 is SEHNR and CDR2 FQNEAQ (reference sequence). V was cut by 5 bases and J by 6 bases, with 10 bases left in between. The CDR3 nucleotides are TGTGCCAGCAGCCCACAGGGTCCTGAAGCTTTCTTT. Amino acid sequence: CASSPQGPEAFF.

The V and J genes are TRBV5-4 and TRBJ2-5, with 7 bases identical to TRBD2. Germline CDR1 reads SGHNT; CDR2 reads YYREEE (reference sequence). The CDR3 has 15 residues. V lost 0 bases and J lost 4; bases outside the gene matches: 6. The CDR3 DNA sequence: TGTGCCAGCAGCTTGGCCGGGGAGGGGCCAGAGACCCAGTACTTC. This sequence encodes CASSLAGEGPETQYF.

The V gene is TRBV6-5, the J gene TRBJ2-3; no definite D call. CDR3 length: 14 residues. V was shortened by 6 bases and J by 4 bases, with 14 bases between the two germline ends. Looked up from germline, CDR1 is MNHEY and CDR2 is SVGAGI. The CDR3 spells CASSPNNLPDTQYF. The CDR3 nucleotides read TGTGCCAGCAGCCCGAATAATCTGCCAGATACGCAGTATTTT.